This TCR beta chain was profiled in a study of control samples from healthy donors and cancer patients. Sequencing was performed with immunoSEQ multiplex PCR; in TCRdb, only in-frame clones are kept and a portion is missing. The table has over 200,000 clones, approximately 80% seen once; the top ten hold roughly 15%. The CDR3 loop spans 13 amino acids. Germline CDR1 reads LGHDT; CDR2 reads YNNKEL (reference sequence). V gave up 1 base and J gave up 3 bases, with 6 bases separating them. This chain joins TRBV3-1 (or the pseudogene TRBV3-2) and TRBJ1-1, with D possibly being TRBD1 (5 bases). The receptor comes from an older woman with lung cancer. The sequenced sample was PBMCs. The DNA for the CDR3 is TGTGCCAGCAGCCAAGTGACAGACACTGAAGCTTTCTTT. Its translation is CASSQVTDTEAFF.